The present T cell receptor beta chain was sequenced within a study of shared clonotypes between healthy human individuals. General study findings and limits: The sampled material consisted only of blood, and tissue repertoires are likely to differ. Sequencing depth was a factor that was expected to affect clonotype sharing among donors. Several donors shared about 4.8% of their naive CD4 clonotypes.

Regarding this clone: Its target is not known.

V dropped 5 bases and J dropped 3; count of bases not matched to a gene: 10. The CDR3 runs to 15 residues. Germline CDR1 reads SGHAT; CDR2 reads FQNNGV. The DNA input per sorted-subset replicate PCR was 200 ng, corresponding to roughly 31,000 T cell genomes. Produced via immunoSEQ multiplex PCR; TCRdb's table is partial and in-frame only. The table includes nearly 1,000,000 clones, 76% detected once. This TCR was sampled from a young man in good health. The chain employs TRBV11-2 and TRBJ2-7; 7 bases fit TRBD1. Sequenced input: memory CD4+ T cells sorted from blood. The subset is: CD45RA-negative fraction. DNA for the CDR3: TGTGCCAGCAGCGCTACCGGGACAGCGTACTACGAGCAGTACTTC. Its protein product is CASSATGTAYYEQYF.